The 11 T cell receptor beta chains given below trace back to one sample, sequenced in a study of metastatic and nonmetastatic thyroid tumors (dated by TCRdb to the early 2020s). None of the patients had been given any treatment before thyroid surgery. The protocol used for the library was PCR. Sequenced using an Illumina HiSeq 4000. TCRdb redid the processing of the public reads, applying fastp at Q25 and MiXCR, and retained in-frame beta chains. Present in this sample are over 4,000 clones, approximately 40% of which were seen just once. Approximately 24% of the sample is in the top ten clones. Sequencing was carried out using tumor tissue. These TCRs come from a male donor with papillary thyroid cancer or a benign thyroid nodule (not recorded which). Some clones in this sample may be carry-over from other donors' samples.

A few counts support this clone. This chain joins TRBV27 and TRBJ2-7, with 10 bases aligning to TRBD1. This CDR3 region has 16 residues. V lost 5 bases and J lost 3; bases outside the gene matches: 10. Germline lookup yields CDR1 MNHEY and CDR2 SMNVEV (reference sequence). The CDR3 bases are TGTGCCAGCAGTCCTCGCGGACAGGGGGGCCGCTACGAGCAGTACTTC. This gives the protein CASSPRGQGGRYEQYF.

This clone turned up a few times. The chain has TRBV12-3 or TRBV12-4 and TRBJ1-2; 10 bases line up with TRBD1. V was pared by 3 bases and J by 5 bases, with 3 bases of the junction left unmatched. The CDR3 covers 14 residues. The CDR3 region has the DNA TGTGCCAGCAGTTTCCGGGACAGGGGTTATGGCTACACCTTC. It is translated as CASSFRDRGYGYTF.

The J gene is TRBJ2-7, the V gene TRBV11-2; the D gene is possibly TRBD1 (5 bases). The germline V gene has CDR1 SGHAT and CDR2 FQNNGV. Trimming removed 0 bases from V and 6 bases from J, with 15 bases in between. The CDR3 spans 15 residues. CDR3 protein: CASSLERGFGVEQYF. DNA of the CDR3: TGTGCCAGCAGCTTAGAAAGGGGTTTTGGGGTCGAGCAGTACTTC.

This clone showed up just a few times. The chain joins TRBV19 to TRBJ2-2, with D possibly called TRBD1 or TRBD2 (6 bases each). CDR1 and CDR2 from the germline V gene are LNHDA and SQIVND (reference sequence). The germline V and J ends were trimmed by 7 bases and 9 bases, with 12 bases remaining between them. The CDR3 spans 12 residues. The CDR3 DNA follows: TGTGCCAGTATCCGGGGGCCCCGGGAGCTGTTTTTT. Protein product: CASIRGPRELFF.

The chain carries TRBV15 and TRBJ1-6, with 7 bases that match TRBD1. With 0 bases clipped from V and 5 bases from J, the junction kept 10 bases outside the gene matches. This CDR3 contains 18 residues. CDR1 is LNHNV and CDR2 is YYDKDF in the germline V gene (reference sequence). CDR3 in amino acids: CATSRDSPNRGHNSPLHF. CDR3 DNA: TGTGCCACCAGCAGAGATTCCCCTAACAGGGGCCATAATTCACCCCTCCACTTT.

The rearrangement links TRBV27 to TRBJ2-2; TRBD1 agrees at 8 bases. Germline V gene data show CDR1 as MNHEY and CDR2 as SMNVEV (reference sequence). The CDR3 is 15 residues long. The junction had 7 bases not matched to a gene; V was cut back by 3 bases and J by 7 bases. CDR3 loop: CASSFGTGSIGELFF. Written as DNA, the CDR3 is TGTGCCAGCAGTTTCGGGACAGGAAGTATCGGGGAGCTGTTTTTT.

This clone was seen more than once but under ten times. CDR3 in DNA: TGTGCCAGCACCGGACAGGGGAGGTACGAGCAGTACTTC. Protein: CASTGQGRYEQYF. The V call is TRBV6-1, the J call TRBJ2-7, with 9 bases that match TRBD1. V lost 7 bases, J lost 4 bases, and 5 bases stayed unmatched. This CDR3 is 13 amino acids long. CDR1 and CDR2 from the germline V gene are MNHNS and SASEGT.

The chain recombines TRBV2 with TRBJ1-2, with 9 bases matching TRBD1. The CDR3 runs to 14 residues. In germline, CDR1 is SNHLY, CDR2 FYNNEI. V dropped 7 bases and J dropped 6; count of bases not matched to a gene: 9. The CDR3 DNA reads as TGTGCCAGCAACAACAGGGGGCGCCAGAATGGCTACACCTTC. Its translation: CASNNRGRQNGYTF. The full variable domain, its missing parts supplied by reference TRBV2 and TRBJ1-2, is EPEVTQTPSHQVTQMGQEVILRCVPISNHLYFYWYRQILGQKVEFLVSFYNNEISEKSEIFDDQFSVERPDGSNFTLKIRSTKLEDSAMYFCASNNRGRQNGYTFGSGTRLTVV.

J is TRBJ1-2 and V is TRBV28, with TRBD1 as a possible D gene (5 bases). Germline loops: CDR1 MDHEN, CDR2 SYDVKM. Trimming took 6 bases from V and 6 from J, leaving 14 bases between them. The CDR3 is 13 residues long. CDR3 DNA: TGTGCCAGCAGCGAGTCAGGGAAGAATGGCTACACCTTC. The encoded protein is CASSESGKNGYTF.

The V call is TRBV28, the J call TRBJ1-4, with 10 positions matching TRBD1. The CDR3 totals 16 residues. CDR1 and CDR2 from the germline V gene are MDHEN and SYDVKM. The V segment lost 3 bases and the J segment 6 bases; nucleotides outside the gene matches: 7. CDR3 DNA: TGTGCCAGCAGTTTTGGGACAGGGGTCGGGGATGAAAAACTGTTTTTT. The encoded protein is CASSFGTGVGDEKLFF.

The J gene is TRBJ2-7, the V gene TRBV28, with 10 bases matching TRBD2. CDR1 and CDR2 from the germline V gene are MDHEN and SYDVKM. Trimming at V came to 3 bases and at J to 3 bases, leaving 5 bases not matched to a gene. CDR3 length equals 15 residues. In DNA, the CDR3 is TGTGCCAGCAGTTTCCCGGGACTAGCGAACTACGAGCAGTACTTC. The encoded protein is CASSFPGLANYEQYF.